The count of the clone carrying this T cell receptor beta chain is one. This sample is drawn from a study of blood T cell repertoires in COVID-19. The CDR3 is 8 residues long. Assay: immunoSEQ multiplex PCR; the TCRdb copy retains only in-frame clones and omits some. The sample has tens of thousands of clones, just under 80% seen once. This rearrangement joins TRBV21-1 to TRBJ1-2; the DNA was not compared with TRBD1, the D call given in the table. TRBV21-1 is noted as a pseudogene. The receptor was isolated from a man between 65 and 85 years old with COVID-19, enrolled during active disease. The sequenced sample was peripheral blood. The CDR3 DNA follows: TGTGCCAGCAAAGGGGATTGCTTC. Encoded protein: CASKGDCF.